The entry below gives a single T cell receptor (beta chain) sequence along with its context. This sample was included in a study of control samples from healthy donors and cancer patients. V dropped 3 bases and J dropped 2; count of bases not matched to a gene: 1. CDR1 WSHSY and CDR2 SAAADI come from the germline V gene. The CDR3 covers 14 residues. Here immunoSEQ multiplex PCR was the method, and the copy in TCRdb shows in-frame clones only, minus some. This table has about 75,000 clones, 75% to 90% appearing once. V is TRBV10-2 and J is TRBJ1-5; TRBD1 matches 7 bases. The sequencing sample was made of blood. The sequence was obtained from a man aged 45-65 years in good health. CDR3 coding DNA: TGCGCCAGCAGTGATACAGGGGGCAATCAGCCCCAGCATTTT. Protein: CASSDTGGNQPQHF.